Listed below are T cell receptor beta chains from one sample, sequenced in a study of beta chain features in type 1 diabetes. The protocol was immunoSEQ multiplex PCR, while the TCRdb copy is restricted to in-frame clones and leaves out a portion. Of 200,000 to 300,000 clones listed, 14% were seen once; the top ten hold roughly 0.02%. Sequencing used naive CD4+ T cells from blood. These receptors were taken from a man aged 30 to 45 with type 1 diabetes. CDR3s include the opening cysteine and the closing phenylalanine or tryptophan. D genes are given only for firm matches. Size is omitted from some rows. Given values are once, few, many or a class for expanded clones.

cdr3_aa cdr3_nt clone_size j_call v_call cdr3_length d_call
CASSGGQGAENTEAFF TGCGCCAGCAGTGGGGGACAGGGCGCGGAGAACACTGAAGCTTTCTTT few TRBJ1-1 TRBV10-2 16 TRBD1
CASSDPGLAGIQFF TGTGCCAGTAGTGACCCGGGACTAGCGGGAATACAGTTCTTC few TRBJ2-1 TRBV19 14 TRBD2
CASSALGDSVSEQFF TGTGCCAGCAGCGCCCTAGGGGACTCCGTCTCTGAGCAGTTCTTC - TRBJ2-1 TRBV9 15 -
CASSLAGVSYNEQFF TGCGCCAGCAGTCTTGCGGGAGTCTCCTACAATGAGCAGTTCTTC many TRBJ2-1 TRBV23-1 15 TRBD2
CATSRGRGGPTEQYF TGTGCCACCAGCAGAGGCCGGGGGGGGCCTACCGAGCAGTACTTC - TRBJ2-7 TRBV15 15 TRBD2
CASTTGTSNTGELFF TGCGCCAGCACCACAGGGACCTCGAACACCGGGGAGCTGTTTTTT - TRBJ2-2 TRBV5-1 15 -
CASSVEASGGGGETQYF TGTGCCAGCAGCGTAGAGGCTAGCGGGGGAGGTGGAGAGACCCAGTACTTC few TRBJ2-5 TRBV9 17 TRBD2
CASSPGDTYAYEQYF TGTGCCAGCTCACCTGGGGACACCTACGCCTACGAGCAGTACTTC - TRBJ2-7 TRBV18 15 -
CAISESAEERAFF TGTGCCATCAGTGAGTCCGCGGAAGAGCGGGCTTTCTTT few TRBJ1-1 TRBV10-3 13 -
CASSPDRANYGYTF TGCGCCAGCAGCCCGGACAGGGCGAACTATGGCTACACCTTC few TRBJ1-2 TRBV5-1 14 TRBD1
CASSPEGYEQYF TGCGCCAGCAGCCCCGAGGGCTACGAGCAGTACTTC once TRBJ2-7 TRBV5-1 12 -
CASSLGAGKNTEAFF TGTGCCAGCAGCTTAGGAGCAGGGAAGAACACTGAAGCTTTCTTT - TRBJ1-1 TRBV7-9 15 -
CASSSGVPEEQYF TGCGCCAGCAGCTCCGGGGTGCCAGAGGAGCAGTACTTC - TRBJ2-7 TRBV5-1 13 -
CASSYLAGDYNEQFF TGTGCCAGCAGTTATCTAGCGGGGGATTACAATGAGCAGTTCTTC few TRBJ2-1 TRBV6-6 15 TRBD2
CASSEGWQGTYTEAFF TGTGCCAGCAGTGAAGGTTGGCAGGGGACGTACACTGAAGCTTTCTTT - TRBJ1-1 TRBV2 16 -
CASTEGGYNEQFF TGCGCCAGCACTGAGGGGGGGTACAATGAGCAGTTCTTC - TRBJ2-1 TRBV5-1 13 -
CASSLQGAVTEAFF TGTGCCAGCAGCTTACAGGGGGCGGTCACTGAAGCTTTCTTT few TRBJ1-1 TRBV7-9 14 TRBD1
CASSLWDYTSSYNEQFF TGTGCCAGCAGCTTATGGGACTACACGAGCTCCTACAATGAGCAGTTCTTC - TRBJ2-1 TRBV11-3 17 TRBD2
CASSPGTENQPQHF TGCGCCAGCAGCCCCGGGACAGAAAATCAGCCCCAGCATTTT - TRBJ1-5 TRBV5-1 14 TRBD1
CASSLVRTGAYNEQFF TGCGCCAGCAGCTTGGTTAGGACAGGGGCCTACAATGAGCAGTTCTTC - TRBJ2-1 TRBV5-1 16 TRBD1
CASSAQGAPGKQYF TGTGCCAGCAGCGCTCAGGGGGCGCCCGGGAAGCAGTACTTC few TRBJ2-7 TRBV14 14 TRBD1
CAWSPGSSGNNEQFF TGTGCCTGGAGTCCCGGAAGTAGCGGGAACAATGAGCAGTTCTTC - TRBJ2-1 TRBV30 15 TRBD2
CASSLLGAFSYEQYF TGTGCCAGCAGCTTACTGGGGGCATTTTCCTACGAGCAGTACTTC - TRBJ2-7 TRBV7-2 15 -
CASSETSGGYNEQFF TGTGCCAGCAGCGAGACTAGCGGGGGATACAATGAGCAGTTCTTC - TRBJ2-1 TRBV9 15 TRBD2
CSVSGGGEEQYF TGCAGCGTGTCGGGGGGAGGGGAAGAGCAGTACTTC - TRBJ2-7 TRBV29-1 12 TRBD2
CATSRRGQGVNRETQYF TGTGCCACCAGCAGACGTGGACAGGGGGTAAATCGGGAGACCCAGTACTTC - TRBJ2-5 TRBV15 17 TRBD1
CASSYGTSGRRSTQYF TGTGCCAGCAGCTACGGGACTAGCGGGAGAAGAAGTACGCAGTATTTT few TRBJ2-3 TRBV7-2 16 TRBD2
CASSPEGGYTF TGTGCCAGCAGTCCCGAGGGAGGCTACACCTTC few TRBJ1-2 TRBV9 11 -
CSAGTSGSEQFF TGCAGCGCTGGGACTAGCGGGAGTGAGCAGTTCTTC - TRBJ2-1 TRBV29-1 12 TRBD2
CASSVGTDYSNQPQHF TGTGCCAGCAGCGTAGGCACAGATTATAGCAATCAGCCCCAGCATTTT - TRBJ1-5 TRBV9 16 -
CASSFGTGGGYEQYF TGCGCCAGCAGCTTCGGGACAGGAGGAGGCTACGAGCAGTACTTC - TRBJ2-7 TRBV5-1 15 TRBD1
CAIRRGYNEQFF TGTGCCATCAGAAGGGGATACAATGAGCAGTTCTTC - TRBJ2-1 TRBV10-3 12 -
CATSVLGYTF TGTGCCACCTCGGTCTTAGGCTACACCTTC - TRBJ1-2 TRBV28 10 -
CASSLDREEQYF TGTGCCAGCAGCTTGGACAGGGAAGAGCAGTACTTC - TRBJ2-7 TRBV6-5 12 TRBD1
CASRGGSNEQYF TGTGCCTCCCGCGGGGGGTCCAACGAGCAGTACTTC - TRBJ2-7 TRBV19 12 TRBD2
CATTGTATQNEQFF TGTGCCACTACAGGGACAGCAACCCAGAATGAGCAGTTCTTC - TRBJ2-1 TRBV19 14 TRBD1
CASSLQGSVGEQYF TGTGCCAGCAGCTTACAGGGGTCAGTGGGTGAGCAGTACTTC - TRBJ2-7 TRBV11-2 14 -
CASSHTAWAGERNGYTF TGTGCCAGCAGCCACACGGCCTGGGCAGGGGAAAGGAATGGCTACACCTTC - TRBJ1-2 TRBV25-1 17 -
CASSADSPSTDTQYF TGTGCCAGCAGCGCTGACAGCCCTAGCACAGATACGCAGTATTTT - TRBJ2-3 TRBV9 15 -
CAWSQDRGRGGYTF TGTGCCTGGAGTCAGGACAGGGGGCGAGGTGGCTACACCTTC - TRBJ1-2 TRBV30 14 TRBD1
CASSALTGRGRADTQYF TGTGCCAGCAGCGCCTTGACGGGGCGGGGGAGGGCAGATACGCAGTATTTT - TRBJ2-3 TRBV11-3 17 TRBD2
CAWSLGGYNEQFF TGTGCCTGGAGTTTGGGGGGTTACAATGAGCAGTTCTTC few TRBJ2-1 TRBV30 13 -
CASSYRQGQNEKLFF TGTGCCAGCAGTTACCGACAGGGCCAGAATGAAAAACTGTTTTTT - TRBJ1-4 TRBV6-5 15 TRBD1
CASSDRGQAANEKLFF TGTGCCAGCAGCGACAGAGGACAGGCAGCTAATGAAAAACTGTTTTTT few TRBJ1-4 TRBV7-9 16 TRBD1
CASSDGLDLTYGYTF TGTGCCAGCAGTGATGGACTAGACTTAACGTATGGCTACACCTTC few TRBJ1-2 TRBV25-1 15 -